A single sample gave rise to the 9 T cell receptor beta chains below, sequenced in a study of cytomegalovirus exposure and HLA in healthy donors. TCRdb's table, derived via immunoSEQ multiplex PCR, lists solely in-frame clones and lacks some. This table holds about 360,000 clones, 80% to 90% found once. The sequenced sample was PBMCs. The source of these receptors is a woman aged 18-30 years in good health and CMV-seronegative.

The chain employs TRBV27 and TRBJ2-5; 7 bases map to TRBD1. The CDR3 runs 17 residues. V dropped 4 bases and J dropped 4; count of bases not matched to a gene: 15. CDR1 is MNHEY and CDR2 is SMNVEV in the germline V gene (reference sequence). The CDR3 loop is CASSYRTPRDSPETQYF. Written as DNA, the CDR3 is TGTGCCAGCAGTTACCGTACTCCTCGGGACAGTCCAGAGACCCAGTACTTC.

The rearrangement links TRBV4-2 to TRBJ1-4, with 7 positions matching TRBD1. The CDR3 sequence is 14 residues long. Trimming took 5 bases from V and 5 from J; bases not matched to a gene: 5. Germline CDR1 LGHNA, CDR2 YNFKEQ. In nucleotides, the CDR3 is TGTGCCAGCAGCTACGGACAGGCAAATGAAAAACTGTTTTTT. It specifies CASSYGQANEKLFF.

The chain uses TRBV4-1 and TRBJ2-2; 7 bases match TRBD2. The V and J ends lost 6 bases and 8 bases, in that order; junction bases with no gene match: 6. Germline CDR1 MGHRA, CDR2 YSYEKL. The CDR3 loop spans 13 amino acids. The CDR3 coding sequence is TGCGCCAGCAGGAGGGAGGGGTGGGGGGAGCTGTTTTTT. It encodes CASRREGWGELFF.

CDR3 sequence (DNA): TGTGCCATCAGTGGGGTTACAGGGGGCAATGAGCAGTTCTTC. Its protein product is CAISGVTGGNEQFF. The rearrangement links TRBV10-3 to TRBJ2-1, with 8 bases that match TRBD1. The germline gives CDR1 ENHRY, CDR2 SYGVKD. The CDR3 is made up of 14 amino acids. The trim removed 4 bases at V and 6 bases at J, leaving 5 bases unmatched.

The V call is TRBV5-1, the J call TRBJ2-5, with D perhaps matching TRBD1 (5 bases). The CDR3 has 15 amino acids. Trimming left V 4 bases short and J 1 base short, with 14 bases between. Germline CDR1 and CDR2: SGHRS and YFSETQ. The CDR3 DNA reads TGCGCCAGCAGCCCCTGGGGCACCTTCCAAGAGACCCAGTACTTC. Its translation: CASSPWGTFQETQYF.

The chain uses TRBV9 and TRBJ2-7; tentatively, D is TRBD2 (5 bases). Germline V gene data show CDR1 as SGDLS and CDR2 as YYNGEE. This CDR3 spans 14 amino acids. The V end was cut by 3 bases, the J end by 3 bases, with 13 bases between. The CDR3 reads CASSASSTHYEQYF. For the CDR3, the DNA is TGTGCCAGCAGCGCATCTAGCACACACTACGAGCAGTACTTC.

The chain links TRBV2 to TRBJ2-5, with 8 nucleotides matching TRBD1. Germline V gives CDR1 SNHLY, CDR2 FYNNEI. The V gene end was trimmed by 4 bases and the J gene end by 5 bases; junction bases not matched to a gene: 9. CDR3 size: 15 residues. CDR3 nucleotides: TGTGCCAGCAGTGCGATACAGGGGGTGGGGGAGACCCAGTACTTC. Its translation is CASSAIQGVGETQYF.

This sequence joins TRBV5-1 and TRBJ1-6; 9 bases line up with TRBD1. This CDR3 is built from 16 residues. Looked up from germline, CDR1 is SGHRS and CDR2 is YFSETQ. The V and J ends lost 0 bases and 10 bases, in that order; junction bases with no gene match: 8. CDR3 sequence reads: CASSLAGGQGSSPLHF. The CDR3, as DNA: TGCGCCAGCAGCTTGGCCGGAGGACAGGGGTCCTCACCCCTCCACTTT. The full variable domain, with the rest looked up from reference TRBV5-1 and TRBJ1-6, is KAGVTQTPRYLIKTRGQQVTLSCSPISGHRSVSWYQQTPGQGLQFLFEYFSETQRNKGNFPGRFSGRQFSNSRSEMNVSTLELGDSALYLCASSLAGGQGSSPLHFGNGTRLTVT.

V is TRBV11-2 and J is TRBJ2-7, with 15 bases identical to TRBD2. The germline gives CDR1 SGHAT, CDR2 FQNNGV. CDR3 length: 16 amino acids. With V trimmed by 4 bases and J by 3 bases, 4 bases remained unmatched. CDR3 loop: CASSSWTSGRVYEQYF. The DNA for the CDR3 is TGTGCCAGCAGCTCCTGGACTAGCGGGAGGGTCTACGAGCAGTACTTC.